A selection of T cell receptor beta chains follows, all from one sample in a study of blood T cell repertoires in COVID-19. The repertoire was sequenced with immunoSEQ multiplex PCR; TCRdb's copy has only in-frame clones and lacks some. The table lists 32,000 or so clones, 85% to 90% of them singletons, with about 65% in the top ten. Sequencing was performed on peripheral blood. These receptors were collected from a man between 65 and 79 years old with acute or convalescent COVID-19. Each CDR3 is given with its conserved first and last residue. Each record gives: CDR3 DNA, CDR3 protein, D gene, V gene, clone size, CDR3 length, J gene. D genes are given only for firm matches. The size entry is marked missing in some rows and otherwise reads once, few, many or a size class.

TGTGCCAGCCAAAACTCTGGGGCCAACGTCCTGACTTTC CASQNSGANVLTF NA TRBV5-8 few 13 TRBJ2-6
TGTGCTAACGGGGGGGACAGGGCTGAAGCTTTCTTT CANGGDRAEAFF TRBD1 TRBV30 NA 12 TRBJ1-1
TGTGCCAGCAGTTACTGGGCCGGGACAGGTGATCAGCCCCAGCATTTT CASSYWAGTGDQPQHF TRBD1 TRBV6-2/TRBV6-3 NA 16 TRBJ1-5
TGCGCCAGCAGCTTGACGAGGGCCTCAGATACGCAGTATTTT CASSLTRASDTQYF NA TRBV5-1 NA 14 TRBJ2-3
TGTGCCAGCAGCGACCAGGACAGGGTTGAAGCTTTCTTT CASSDQDRVEAFF TRBD1 TRBV3-1/TRBV3-2 NA 13 TRBJ1-1
TGCGCCAGCAGCTTCAACACCAGGGAGCTGTTTTTT CASSFNTRELFF NA TRBV5-1 once 12 TRBJ2-2
TGTGCCAGCAGCCCCGGCACAGGGGGGGAAAAACTGTTTTTT CASSPGTGGEKLFF TRBD1 TRBV3-1/TRBV3-2 NA 14 TRBJ1-4
TGTGCCAGCGGACCGGGGAGCTCCTACAATGAGCAGTTCTTC CASGPGSSYNEQFF NA TRBV2 NA 14 TRBJ2-1
TGTGCCAGTAGAAGGTTCGGGACAGGGAAGGACTATGGCTACACCTTC CASRRFGTGKDYGYTF TRBD1 TRBV19 NA 16 TRBJ1-2
TGTGCCAGCAGTCGCGGGGGGGGTTGGATCACTGAAGCTTTCTTT CASSRGGGWITEAFF NA TRBV28 once 15 TRBJ1-1
TGTGCCAGCAGTTTGACTAGCGGGAGGGCAAATACGCAGTATTTT CASSLTSGRANTQYF TRBD2 TRBV27 NA 15 TRBJ2-3
TGTGCCTGGAGAAATGAGCGGGGGGCAGATACGCAGTATTTT CAWRNERGADTQYF TRBD2 TRBV30 NA 14 TRBJ2-3
TGTGCCAGCAGCCTCGGAGCGGTCGGGACAGATACGCAGTATTTT CASSLGAVGTDTQYF NA TRBV3-1/TRBV3-2 few 15 TRBJ2-3
TGTGCCAGCAGTTACCTGGACAGGGGTAGGTCACCCCTCCACTTT CASSYLDRGRSPLHF TRBD1 TRBV6-5 few 15 TRBJ1-6